The rows below give T cell receptor beta chains drawn from one sample of a study of shared clonotypes between healthy human individuals. The method was immunoSEQ multiplex PCR; TCRdb's version includes in-frame clones alone and lacks a portion of them. The sample comprises under 350,000 clones, 87% of which are singletons, and roughly 15% rests with the top ten. The sample was memory CD8+ T cells sorted from blood. These receptor sequences come from a man between 18 and 29 years old in good health. Both conserved end residues are part of each CDR3. A D gene is named only where the DNA matches it firmly. The listing skips clone size in some rows; elsewhere it reads once, few, many or a size class.

V gene: TRBV11-2; clone size: .; D gene: .; J gene: TRBJ2-7; CDR3 DNA: TGTGCCAGCACTTCCCCGGGGGAGACCTACGAGCAGTACTTC; CDR3 protein: CASTSPGETYEQYF
V gene: TRBV7-2; clone size: .; D gene: .; J gene: TRBJ2-7; CDR3 DNA: TGTGCCAGCAGCCACGTCGTAGAGGGTACCTACGAGCAGTACTTC; CDR3 protein: CASSHVVEGTYEQYF
V gene: TRBV6-5; clone size: .; D gene: .; J gene: TRBJ1-3; CDR3 DNA: TGTGCCAGCAGTGATCCATCCAGGGGAAACACCATATATTTT; CDR3 protein: CASSDPSRGNTIYF
V gene: TRBV4-3; clone size: .; D gene: TRBD1; J gene: TRBJ1-5; CDR3 DNA: TGCGCCAGCAGCCAAGCGTGGCACCGGGACAGGGGCAATCAGCCCCAGCATTTT; CDR3 protein: CASSQAWHRDRGNQPQHF
V gene: TRBV27; clone size: few; D gene: .; J gene: TRBJ1-4; CDR3 DNA: TGTGCCAGCAGAACTCTAGGAACTAATGAAAAACTGTTTTTT; CDR3 protein: CASRTLGTNEKLFF
V gene: TRBV7-2; clone size: .; D gene: TRBD2; J gene: TRBJ2-7; CDR3 DNA: TGTGCCAGCGGACAACCGGGACTAGCGGGAAGAAAGCAGTACTTC; CDR3 protein: CASGQPGLAGRKQYF
V gene: TRBV6-6; clone size: .; D gene: TRBD1; J gene: TRBJ1-2; CDR3 DNA: TGTGCCAGCAGTTACTCGAGCAGGGGGCTAACCTATGGCTACACCTTC; CDR3 protein: CASSYSSRGLTYGYTF
V gene: TRBV7-9; clone size: .; D gene: .; J gene: TRBJ2-7; CDR3 DNA: TGTGCCAGCAGCCTACGGACCGGCGGGAACGAGCAGTACTTC; CDR3 protein: CASSLRTGGNEQYF
V gene: TRBV6-1; clone size: once; D gene: TRBD1; J gene: TRBJ1-2; CDR3 DNA: TGTGCCAGCACCCGACAGGGGCTCGACTATGGCTACACCTTC; CDR3 protein: CASTRQGLDYGYTF
V gene: TRBV5-1; clone size: .; D gene: .; J gene: TRBJ2-3; CDR3 DNA: TGCGCCAGCGGCCCCGGGATCCTCCCTAGCGATACGCAGTATTTT; CDR3 protein: CASGPGILPSDTQYF
V gene: TRBV6-1; clone size: .; D gene: .; J gene: TRBJ1-2; CDR3 DNA: TGTGCCAGCAGTGAAAGTTACAGGAACCTTTATGGCTACACCTTC; CDR3 protein: CASSESYRNLYGYTF
V gene: TRBV29-1; clone size: .; D gene: .; J gene: TRBJ2-1; CDR3 DNA: TGCAGCGTTGGGGCTGCGACAGCAAACAATGAGCAGTTCTTC; CDR3 protein: CSVGAATANNEQFF
V gene: TRBV5-4; clone size: .; D gene: .; J gene: TRBJ2-1; CDR3 DNA: TGTGCCAGCAGCTTGGGGCATTATGAGCAGTTCTTC; CDR3 protein: CASSLGHYEQFF
V gene: TRBV5-8; clone size: once; D gene: TRBD1; J gene: TRBJ2-7; CDR3 DNA: TGTGCCAGCAGGTTACCTCGGGACAGCTCCTACGAGCAGTACTTC; CDR3 protein: CASRLPRDSSYEQYF